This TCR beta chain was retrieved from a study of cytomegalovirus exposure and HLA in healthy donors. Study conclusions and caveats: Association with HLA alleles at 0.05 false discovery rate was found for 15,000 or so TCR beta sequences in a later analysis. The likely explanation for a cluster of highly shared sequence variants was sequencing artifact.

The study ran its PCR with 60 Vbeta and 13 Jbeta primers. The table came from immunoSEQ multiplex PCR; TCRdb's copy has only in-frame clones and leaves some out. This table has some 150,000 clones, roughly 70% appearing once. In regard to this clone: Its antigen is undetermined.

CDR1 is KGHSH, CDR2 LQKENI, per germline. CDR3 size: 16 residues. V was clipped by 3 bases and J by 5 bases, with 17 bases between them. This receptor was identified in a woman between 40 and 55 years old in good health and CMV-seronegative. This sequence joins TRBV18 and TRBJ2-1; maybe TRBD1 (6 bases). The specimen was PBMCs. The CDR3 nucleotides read TGTGCCAGCTCACCCTCGATCAGGGGTTTCAACAATGAGCAGTTCTTC. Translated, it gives CASSPSIRGFNNEQFF.